This TCR beta chain was documented in a study of human T cells and chemical hapten exposure (dated by TCRdb to the early 2020s). With regard to the full study: For sensitization, 2% DPC in acetone was applied to a 2 cm by 2 cm area of upper inner arm skin. Weekly therapeutic DPC doses were additionally applied to the scalp of patients throughout the roughly 24-week study period. Patch testing on the upper back used Finn chambers containing 0.01% DPC, with scoring done after 6 days according to International Contact Dermatitis Research Group standards. The mostly female patient cohort included alopecia areata with under or over 50% scalp involvement, alopecia totalis and alopecia universalis. Libraries were pooled for sequencing, and per-sample TCR yields varied mainly because of small differences in library volumes within the pool. This study followed changes in the peripheral blood TCR repertoire in vivo during primary and secondary sensitization of alopecia patients to the hapten diphenylcyclopropenone (DPC). Blood samples were taken from patients before sensitization (week 0) and at 2, 6 and about 24 weeks after DPC sensitization. Blood for TCR sequencing was provided by twenty-nine alopecia patients at one to four time points (pre-sensitization, 2, 6 and 24 weeks). What the authors observed across the whole study: After repeated subsampling, the strength of the expansion versus patch-test correlation and the threshold at which it became significant changed. Patch test score was positively correlated with the number of PT1 expanded TCRs, with significance at thresholds 8, 16 and 32 but not at 4. DPC sensitization did not change how many TCRs were above 1 in 1000 frequency, and no evidence was found of alterations in global repertoire structure. Compared with pre-sensitization or healthy control sets, expanded TCRs formed significantly more large CDR3 similarity clusters, which is consistent with antigen-driven responses. Alopecia, a presumed autoimmune disease, was present in all patients, so the immune response of the patients might differ from that of healthy individuals.

V and J are trimmed by 3 bases and 1 base, and the gene matches miss 12 bases of the junction. The CDR3, cysteine through phenylalanine, is 17 amino acids long. CDR3 DNA is the only sequence kept; it has 51 bases, read in frame from the first base. Per the germline V gene, SGDLS is the CDR1 and YYNGEE is the CDR2. The table lists this clonotype with a few counts. No antigen is known for it. Base qualities are missing; no much larger clone stands one base away. Library generation was performed with RACE. The instrument was a NextSeq 500. Library preparation attached unique molecular identifiers to individual cDNA molecules for quantitative, reproducible TCR counting. For every blood RNA sample, sequencing covered both the TCR alpha and TCR beta chains. In the paper's pipeline: A median of around 96,000 TCRs per sample was observed, with a range of about 23,224 to 750,000. The Decombinator software suite was used to annotate V, J and CDR3 in the TCR reads. Every sample was subsampled to the same number of TCRs (28,000) for the PS versus PT1 abundance plots. Expanded TCRs were defined as absent before sensitization and observed at least eight times at the 2-week time point. Clones were called with MiXCR by TCRdb after fastp trimmed the public reads at Q25, and only in-frame beta chains were retained. Each CDR3 protein appears once, grouped with its most common genes and DNA. It is TCRdb's table, rather than the study itself, that gives the V and J calls and clone size. This sample lists tens of thousands of distinct CDR3 sequences; roughly 9.1% were detected once. Together, the top ten hold roughly 3.5% of the sample.

In the paper's terms, the time point label means: pre-sensitization, week 0. The treatment or condition label, read with the paper, signifies: therapeutic diphenylcyclopropenone sensitization with weekly scalp DPC. At each patch-test visit, blood was drawn before the patch test was applied. Patients were considered eligible if aged 18 to 70, diagnosed with alopecia and deemed suitable for DPC therapy, and patients were excluded if pregnant. Total RNA was extracted from unfractionated whole blood that had been collected in Tempus Blood RNA tubes. Sequencing was performed on whole blood, taken in connection with sensitization to the hapten diphenylcyclopropenone (DPC). The receptor comes from a woman in her thirties or forties with alopecia areata. Some clones in this sample may be carry-over from other donors' samples. The rearranged chain carries TRBV9 and TRBJ2-5; 7 central bases correspond to TRBD1. The nucleotide sequence is given as TGTGCCAGCAGCGCGAACCCCTACAGGGGCGCCCAAGAGACCCAGTACTTC. This gives the protein CASSANPYRGAQETQYF.